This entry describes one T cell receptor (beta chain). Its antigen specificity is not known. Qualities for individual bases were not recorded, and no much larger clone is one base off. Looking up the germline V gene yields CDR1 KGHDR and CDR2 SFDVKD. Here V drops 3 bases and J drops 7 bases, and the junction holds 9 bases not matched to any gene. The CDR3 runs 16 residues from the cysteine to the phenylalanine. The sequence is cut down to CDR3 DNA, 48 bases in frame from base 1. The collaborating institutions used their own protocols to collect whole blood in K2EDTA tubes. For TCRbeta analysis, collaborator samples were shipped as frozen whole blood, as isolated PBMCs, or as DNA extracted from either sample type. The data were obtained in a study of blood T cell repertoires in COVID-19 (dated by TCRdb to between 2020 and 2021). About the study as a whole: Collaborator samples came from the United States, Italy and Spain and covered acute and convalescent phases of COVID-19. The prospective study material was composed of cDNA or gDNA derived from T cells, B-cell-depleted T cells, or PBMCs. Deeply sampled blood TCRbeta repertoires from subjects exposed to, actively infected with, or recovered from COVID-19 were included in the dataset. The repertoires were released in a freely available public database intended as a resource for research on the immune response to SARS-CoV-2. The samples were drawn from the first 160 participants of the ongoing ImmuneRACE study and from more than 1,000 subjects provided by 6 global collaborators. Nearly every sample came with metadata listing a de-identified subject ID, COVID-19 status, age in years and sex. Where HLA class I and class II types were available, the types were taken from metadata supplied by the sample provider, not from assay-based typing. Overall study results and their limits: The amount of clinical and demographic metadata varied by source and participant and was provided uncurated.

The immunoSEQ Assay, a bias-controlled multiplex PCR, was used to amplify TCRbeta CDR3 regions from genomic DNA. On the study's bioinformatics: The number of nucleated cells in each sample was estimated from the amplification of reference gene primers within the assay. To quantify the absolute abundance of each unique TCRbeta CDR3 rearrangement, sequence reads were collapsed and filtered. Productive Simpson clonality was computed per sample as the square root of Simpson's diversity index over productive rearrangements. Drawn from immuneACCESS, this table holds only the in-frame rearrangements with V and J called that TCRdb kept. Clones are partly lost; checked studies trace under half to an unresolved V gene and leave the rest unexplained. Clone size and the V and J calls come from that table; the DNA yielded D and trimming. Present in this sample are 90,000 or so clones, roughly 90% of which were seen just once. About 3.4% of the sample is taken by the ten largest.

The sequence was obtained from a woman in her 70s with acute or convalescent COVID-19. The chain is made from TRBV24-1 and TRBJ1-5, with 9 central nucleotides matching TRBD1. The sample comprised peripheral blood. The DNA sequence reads TGTGCCACCAGTGATCCCGGGACAGGGTTTGGACAGCCCCAGCATTTT. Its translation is CATSDPGTGFGQPQHF.